The rows below give T cell receptor beta chains drawn from one sample of a study of technical replicates of blood from several donors. Sequenced by immunoSEQ multiplex PCR; TCRdb stores in-frame clones only, minus some. Of 80,000 or so clones in the sample, 94% are singletons; the top ten hold 0.3% to 0.5%. The specimen sequenced was T cells isolated from PBMCs. These TCRs come from a human donor in good health. The CDR3 runs from the conserved cysteine through the conserved F or W. The order of the fields is clone size, V gene, J gene, D gene, CDR3 DNA, CDR3 protein. A D gene is named only where the DNA matches it firmly. Only part of the rows carry a size: once, few, many, or a class if the clone is expanded.

-,TRBV2,TRBJ2-1,TRBD1,TGTGCCAGCAGTGAAGGGACAGGTGTATACAATGAGCAGTTCTTC,CASSEGTGVYNEQFF
-,TRBV19,TRBJ2-7,TRBD1,TGTGCCAGTAGTTGGGGGACAGGGGCTTACGAGCAGTACTTC,CASSWGTGAYEQYF
-,TRBV15,TRBJ1-1,TRBD1,TGTGCCACCAGCAGAGATAAGGGGACAGATAACACTGAAGCTTTCTTT,CATSRDKGTDNTEAFF
-,TRBV9,TRBJ2-7,TRBD1,TGTGCCAGCAGCAGGGACAGGGATCGGACATACGAGCAGTACTTC,CASSRDRDRTYEQYF
-,TRBV4-1,TRBJ2-7,-,TGCGCCAGCAGCCAACCGACAGAATACTACGAGCAGTACTTC,CASSQPTEYYEQYF
-,TRBV27,TRBJ1-2,TRBD1,TGTGCCAGCAGTTCCCTTACCGGGACAGCAGTCTATGGCTACACCTTC,CASSSLTGTAVYGYTF
-,TRBV30,TRBJ2-1,-,TGTGCCTGGAGTCTCCAGCGGTGGGATGAGCAGTTCTTC,CAWSLQRWDEQFF
-,TRBV2,TRBJ2-1,-,TGTGCCAGCAGTGAAGGGAGGGGAGCATACAATGAGCAGTTCTTC,CASSEGRGAYNEQFF
-,TRBV5-1,TRBJ2-1,TRBD2,TGCGCCAGCAGCTTGGAAGGGACTAGCGGGGCCGATGAGCAGTTCTTC,CASSLEGTSGADEQFF
-,TRBV7-3,TRBJ1-1,TRBD1,TGTGCCAGCAGCTTCACAGGGGCAAACACTGAAGCTTTCTTT,CASSFTGANTEAFF
-,TRBV28,TRBJ1-1,TRBD1,TGTGCCAGCAGTTCGACAGGGGTAAACACTGAAGCTTTCTTT,CASSSTGVNTEAFF
-,TRBV28,TRBJ1-2,-,TGTGCCAGCCTTGAGACAGTTAACTATGGCTACACCTTC,CASLETVNYGYTF
-,TRBV10-3,TRBJ2-7,TRBD1,TGTGCCATCAGTGATAGCAGGGGGAGCTCCTACGAGCAGTACTTC,CAISDSRGSSYEQYF
few,TRBV28,TRBJ2-2,-,TGTGCCAGCAGTTCGGTGACAGGGAACACCGGGGAGCTGTTTTTT,CASSSVTGNTGELFF
-,TRBV21-1,TRBJ2-5,-,TGTGCCAGCAGGGGCGGGGGGGTATTGGAGACCCAGTACTTC,CASRGGGVLETQYF
-,TRBV5-6,TRBJ2-7,TRBD1,TGTGCCAGCAGCAGCGACAGGGGCGAGCAGTACTTC,CASSSDRGEQYF
-,TRBV11-2,TRBJ2-5,TRBD1,TGTGCCAGCAGCTCCGCAACAGGGGCGGGAGAGACCCAGTACTTC,CASSSATGAGETQYF
-,TRBV4-1,TRBJ1-1,-,TGCGCCAGCAGCCGGGGAGAAGTAAACACTGAAGCTTTCTTT,CASSRGEVNTEAFF
-,TRBV9,TRBJ2-2,TRBD1,TGTGCCAGTACCGGGACAGGGAACACCGGGGAGCTGTTTTTT,CASTGTGNTGELFF
once,TRBV29-1,TRBJ2-3,-,TGCAGCGTTACCTTTTGGGGGGGCGCCGAAGATACGCAGTATTTT,CSVTFWGGAEDTQYF
-,TRBV7-8,TRBJ2-7,-,TGTGCCAGCAGCTTAGCGGGACAAAGCTTCTACTACGAGCAGTACTTC,CASSLAGQSFYYEQYF
-,TRBV15,TRBJ2-7,TRBD2,TGTGCCACCAGGGGAGGGGACTCCTACGAGCAGTACTTC,CATRGGDSYEQYF
-,TRBV30,TRBJ2-1,TRBD2,TGTGCCGGGACTAGCGGCTCCTACAATGAGCAGTTCTTC,CAGTSGSYNEQFF
-,TRBV9,TRBJ2-7,-,TGTGCCAGCAGCGCTGGACTTCTCTCCTACGAGCAGTACTTC,CASSAGLLSYEQYF
-,TRBV7-9,TRBJ1-4,-,TGTGCCAGCAGCTTAGAGTCGAGTGAAAAACTGTTTTTT,CASSLESSEKLFF
-,TRBV6-6,TRBJ2-1,TRBD2,TGTGCCAGCAGCCCCGGCGGGGGCAATGAGCAGTTCTTC,CASSPGGGNEQFF
-,TRBV10-2,TRBJ1-5,-,TGCGCCAGCAGTGAGTCCTTCGGGAGGGGTCAGCCCCAGCATTTT,CASSESFGRGQPQHF
-,TRBV11-2,TRBJ2-5,TRBD1,TGTGCCAGCAGTTGGACAGGGGAGACCCAGTACTTC,CASSWTGETQYF
-,TRBV13,TRBJ1-4,-,TGTGCCAGCAGCTTAGTTGGGAGGTATGAAAAACTGTTTTTT,CASSLVGRYEKLFF
-,TRBV28,TRBJ2-7,-,TGTGCCAGCAGTCCCCCGGAGGAACAGACCAATTACGAGCAGTACTTC,CASSPPEEQTNYEQYF
-,TRBV6-1,TRBJ1-1,TRBD1,TGTGCCAGCAGTGTAGGGCAGGGGGCCACTGAAGCTTTCTTT,CASSVGQGATEAFF
-,TRBV6-5,TRBJ2-3,TRBD2,TGTGCCAGCAGCGACACCGCGGGAGGCACAGATACGCAGTATTTT,CASSDTAGGTDTQYF
-,TRBV16,TRBJ2-1,TRBD2,TGTGCCAGCAGCCGGACTAGCGGGAGGGCCAAGCAGTTCTTC,CASSRTSGRAKQFF
-,TRBV19,TRBJ2-1,-,TGTGCCAGTTTTTCGGGTGAGCAGTTCTTC,CASFSGEQFF
-,TRBV6-1,TRBJ1-2,-,TGTGCCAGCCTGCCAGGACTTAACTATGGCTACACCTTC,CASLPGLNYGYTF
-,TRBV7-3,TRBJ2-1,TRBD1,TGTGCCAGCAGCTCGACAGGGTGGAGGAATGAGCAGTTCTTC,CASSSTGWRNEQFF
-,TRBV27,TRBJ1-2,TRBD1,TGTGCCAGCAGTAGTCGGACAGGCTATCTCTATGGCTACACCTTC,CASSSRTGYLYGYTF
-,TRBV29-1,TRBJ2-3,TRBD1,TGCAGCGTGGGACAGGGGGGCACAGATACGCAGTATTTT,CSVGQGGTDTQYF
-,TRBV25-1,TRBJ2-5,TRBD1,TGTGCCAGCAGTGATCGCCAAGGGGGCGGCAGGGAGACCCAGTACTTC,CASSDRQGGGRETQYF
-,TRBV7-3,TRBJ1-1,-,TGTGCCAGCAGCTCTTTCAGGGTTTCTGAAGCTTTCTTT,CASSSFRVSEAFF
-,TRBV19,TRBJ1-2,-,TGTGCCAGTAGTATTCAGGGGTCGAACTATGGCTACACCTTC,CASSIQGSNYGYTF
-,TRBV28,TRBJ2-5,TRBD2,TGTGCCAGCAGTCCCTTTGATCGGGAGGGTAGGGAGACCCAGTACTTC,CASSPFDREGRETQYF
-,TRBV7-3,TRBJ2-2,-,TGTGCCAGCAGCTATAAACCCGGGACGAACACCGGGGAGCTGTTTTTT,CASSYKPGTNTGELFF
-,TRBV5-1,TRBJ2-7,-,TGCGCCAGCAGCTTGTACCCTCAGGGACAGCGGGACGAGCAGTACTTC,CASSLYPQGQRDEQYF
-,TRBV19,TRBJ1-5,TRBD1,TGTGCCAGTAGAACCGGGACAGGAGGCAATCAGCCCCAGCATTTT,CASRTGTGGNQPQHF
-,TRBV27,TRBJ2-1,TRBD2,TGTGCCAGCAGTTGGGGGGGTGGGGGCTACAATGAGCAGTTCTTC,CASSWGGGGYNEQFF
-,TRBV15,TRBJ2-7,-,TGTGCCACCAGCGGAACAGGGTCCGATTCCTACGAGCAGTACTTC,CATSGTGSDSYEQYF
-,TRBV7-9,TRBJ1-5,-,TGTGCCAGCAGCCTCGGACATAGCAATCAGCCCCAGCATTTT,CASSLGHSNQPQHF
-,TRBV5-1,TRBJ2-3,TRBD2,TGCGCCAGCAGCTTGAGCGGGGCTAGCACAGATACGCAGTATTTT,CASSLSGASTDTQYF
-,TRBV7-2,TRBJ2-7,TRBD2,TGTGCCAGCAGCTTAGGGGGACTAGCGGGGATTATCTCCTACGAGCAGTACTTC,CASSLGGLAGIISYEQYF
-,TRBV7-9,TRBJ1-4,-,TGTGCCAGCAGCTTAGGGCCAGTTGCAACTAATGAAAAACTGTTTTTT,CASSLGPVATNEKLFF
-,TRBV2,TRBJ1-5,-,TGTGCCAGCAAGGGAGGGAATCAGCCCCAGCATTTT,CASKGGNQPQHF